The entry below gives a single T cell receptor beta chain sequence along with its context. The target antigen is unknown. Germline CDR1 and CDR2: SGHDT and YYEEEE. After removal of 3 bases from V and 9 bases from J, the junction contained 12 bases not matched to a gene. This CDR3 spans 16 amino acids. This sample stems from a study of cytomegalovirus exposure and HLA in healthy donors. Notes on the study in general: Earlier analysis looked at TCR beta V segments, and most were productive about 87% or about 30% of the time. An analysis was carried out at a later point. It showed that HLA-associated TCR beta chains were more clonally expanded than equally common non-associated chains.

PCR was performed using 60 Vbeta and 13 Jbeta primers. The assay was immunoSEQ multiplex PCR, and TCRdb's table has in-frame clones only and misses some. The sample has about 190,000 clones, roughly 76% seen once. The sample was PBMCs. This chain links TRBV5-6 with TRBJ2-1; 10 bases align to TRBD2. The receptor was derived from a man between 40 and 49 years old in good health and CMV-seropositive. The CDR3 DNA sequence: TGTGCCAGCAGCTGGGGTAGCGGGGGGCCGATCGGTGAGCAGTTCTTC. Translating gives CASSWGSGGPIGEQFF.